In this sample, the clone carrying this TCR beta chain turned up a few times. As yet, its antigen is unknown. The data were taken from a study of CD8 T cells in ankylosing spondylitis. Preparation of TCR beta libraries was done by quantitative 5'-RACE with molecular barcodes. Using its own MiXCR run on the 5' RACE reads, TCRdb lists one record per CDR3 protein. The top ten hold about 17% of the sample, which has a few hundred thousand distinct CDR3 sequences, about 22% seen once. The CDR3 contains 15 residues. The germline V and J ends were trimmed by 0 bases and 2 bases, with 10 bases remaining between them. Regarding the study as a whole: Seemingly distinctive of ankylosing spondylitis blood was a TCR beta motif formed by eight highly homologous variants. Disease-linked clones bore a CD8+ phenotype and were relatively rare in peripheral blood. Disease-associated clones were reportedly significantly overrepresented in matched ankylosing spondylitis synovial fluid. Several of the motif variants were reported before in synovial fluid and blood from reactive arthritis.

What was sequenced was blood, either unsorted or a sorted T cell fraction (not recorded which). The chain recombines TRBV12-3 or TRBV12-4 with TRBJ2-5; maybe TRBD2 (6 bases). This clonotype was sampled from a male donor with ankylosing spondylitis. CDR3 nucleotides: TGTGCCAGCAGTTTAGCTAGCGGAATTCAAGAGACCCAGTACTTC. Protein sequence: CASSLASGIQETQYF.